Below are 8 T cell receptor beta chains sequenced from a single sample in a study of OX40 agonist ivuxolimab in advanced cancers. Generated by immunoSEQ multiplex PCR, the TCRdb table keeps only in-frame clones and is missing some. The profile shows tens of thousands of clones, around 86% of them singletons. Material: CD4+ or CD8+ T cells sorted from blood, obtained in a trial of the OX40 agonist ivuxolimab. These receptors originate from an adult with an advanced solid tumor such as melanoma, head and neck, liver or kidney cancer.

The chain recombines TRBV7-9 with TRBJ2-3, with 7 bases lining up with TRBD2. Germline V lookup: CDR1 SEHNR, CDR2 FQNEAQ (reference sequence). The CDR3 runs to 14 residues. The V segment lost 10 bases and the J segment 0 bases; nucleotides outside the gene matches: 7. As DNA, the CDR3 is TGTGCCACCTCTCTGGGGGGGAGCACAGATACGCAGTATTTT. It is translated as CATSLGGSTDTQYF.

The chain carries TRBV27 and TRBJ1-4; no firm D call. Germline-derived CDR1 and CDR2 are MNHEY and SMNVEV (reference sequence). V was clipped by 8 bases and J by 7 bases, with 20 bases between them. This CDR3 contains 15 residues. The CDR3 nucleotides read TGTGCCAGCGCACCGCTCAGCCCCATAGGTGAAAAACTGTTTTTT. It is translated as CASAPLSPIGEKLFF.

This clone has a single count. The rearrangement uses TRBV29-1 and TRBJ2-2; 9 bases line up with TRBD1. Trimming at V came to 6 bases and at J to 3 bases, leaving 8 bases not matched to a gene. The CDR3 is 15 residues long. CDR1 and CDR2 from the germline V gene are SQVTM and ANQGSEA. CDR3 nucleotides: TGCAGCGTGAGGGGACAGGGTGTTCACACCGGGGAGCTGTTTTTT. Its protein product is CSVRGQGVHTGELFF.

The genes are TRBV19 and TRBJ2-5, with 7 bases aligning to TRBD2. With V trimmed by 3 bases and J by 5 bases, 3 bases remained unmatched. Per germline, CDR1 LNHDA and CDR2 SQIVND (reference sequence). The CDR3 extends over 13 amino acids. The CDR3: CASSMYGGETQYF. The CDR3 DNA sequence: TGTGCCAGTAGTATGTACGGGGGGGAGACCCAGTACTTC.

The rearrangement links TRBV6-9 to TRBJ1-6, with D uncertain. The germline CDR1 and CDR2 sequences are MNHGY and SVAAGI. There are 13 residues in the CDR3. The ends were cut back, 6 bases at V and 6 bases at J, with 9 bases in the middle. CDR3 coding DNA: TGTGCCAGCAGCGAGAACACTAATTCACCCCTCCACTTT. This translates into CASSENTNSPLHF.

This chain joins TRBV29-1 and TRBJ2-6, with a tentative D call TRBD1 (5 bases). The germline gives CDR1 SQVTM, CDR2 ANQGSEA. The CDR3 contains 14 residues. The V gene lost 3 bases and the J gene lost 0 bases, with 6 bases spanning the gap. DNA of the CDR3: TGCAGCGTTGAGACAGTCTCTGGGGCCAACGTCCTGACTTTC. It is translated as CSVETVSGANVLTF.

About this clone: Different DNA sequences within this sample yield the same CDR3. J is TRBJ2-3 and V is TRBV5-1; a weak D match, TRBD1 (6 bases). The CDR3 is made up of 15 amino acids. CDR1 SGHRS and CDR2 YFSETQ come from the germline V gene. Trimming took off 5 bases at V and 2 bases at J, with 15 bases between the two ends. In nucleotides, the CDR3 is TGCGCCAGCAGTCCTGACAGGACCAACACAGATACGCAGTATTTT. It encodes CASSPDRTNTDTQYF.

The rearrangement uses TRBV5-6 and TRBJ2-1; D might be TRBD2 (7 bases). Germline V gene sequence: CDR1 SGHDT, CDR2 YYEEEE. Trimming took 3 bases from V and 1 from J, leaving 11 bases between them. This CDR3 is built from 15 residues. The CDR3 DNA is TGTGCCAGCAGCTCTCGGGGGGCTTCCTACAATGAGCAGTTCTTC. Protein: CASSSRGASYNEQFF.